A single sample is the source of the 15 T cell receptor beta chains below, sequenced in a study of beta chain features in type 1 diabetes. Since all of the isolated RNA was reverse transcribed, expressed TCRB transcripts were what got sequenced. Data came from immunoSEQ multiplex PCR; TCRdb stores just in-frame clones and leaves some out. The data contain 400,000 to 450,000 clones, more than 11% of them singletons. Sequencing used naive CD4+ T cells from blood. The receptors come from a man under 40 in good health.

This clone has more than one count but fewer than ten. This chain connects TRBV2 to TRBJ2-3; D is tentatively TRBD1 or TRBD2 (5 bases each). Germline V gene lookup returns CDR1 SNHLY and CDR2 FYNNEI. The CDR3 totals 14 residues. Trimming removed 6 bases at V and 2 bases at J, with 12 bases between. The CDR3 reads CASRRGGTTDTQYF. Here the CDR3 DNA reads TGTGCCAGCAGACGCGGTGGGACCACAGATACGCAGTATTTT.

The rearrangement uses TRBV5-4 and TRBJ2-5, with D possibly TRBD2 on 5 matching bases. Trimming took 2 bases from V and 3 from J, leaving 17 bases between them. CDR3 size: 16 residues. Germline CDR1 reads SGHNT; CDR2 reads YYREEE (reference sequence). The CDR3 protein is CASSLGGKRKKETQYF. The CDR3 DNA reads as TGTGCCAGCAGCTTAGGAGGAAAACGGAAGAAAGAGACCCAGTACTTC.

The table lists this clone with a few counts. The V and J genes are TRBV18 and TRBJ2-7, with no clear D. The CDR3 consists of 13 residues. Germline CDR1 is KGHSH and CDR2 is LQKENI. V was shortened by 0 bases and J by 4 bases, with 7 bases between the two germline ends. CDR3 DNA: TGTGCCAGCTCACCACCTATGAGTTACGAGCAGTACTTC. It codes for CASSPPMSYEQYF.

In this sample, this clone turned up a few times. V gene TRBV7-9 combines with J gene TRBJ1-1; 8 nucleotides align to TRBD1. The CDR3 runs to 15 residues. The V segment lost 4 bases and the J segment 4 bases; nucleotides outside the gene matches: 8. CDR1 is SEHNR, CDR2 FQNEAQ, per germline (reference sequence). The CDR3 region has the DNA TGTGCCAGCAGCTCCTTCCAGGGGGCCGGCACTGAAGCTTTCTTT. Translating gives CASSSFQGAGTEAFF.

This sequence joins TRBV7-8 and TRBJ2-6; D gene uncertain. Germline lookup yields CDR1 SGHVS and CDR2 FQNEAQ. This CDR3 is built from 15 residues. Trimming pared 1 base from V and 2 bases from J, leaving 6 bases between. CDR3 DNA: TGTGCCAGCAGCTTAGACTCCGCTGGGGCCAACGTCCTGACTTTC. Residues: CASSLDSAGANVLTF.

The chain employs TRBV9 and TRBJ2-3; 8 positions agree with TRBD2. Per the germline V gene, CDR1 is SGDLS and CDR2 is YYNGEE. This CDR3 region has 16 residues. The junction had 6 bases not matched to a gene; V was cut back by 0 bases and J by 3 bases. DNA for the CDR3: TGTGCCAGCAGCGTAGCCGGGGGGGTTAGGACAGATACGCAGTATTTT. Encoded protein: CASSVAGGVRTDTQYF.

The chain joins TRBV30 to TRBJ1-1; no clear D gene. This CDR3 is built from 14 residues. Germline CDR1 is GTSNPN and CDR2 is SVGIG (reference sequence). V lost 1 base and J lost 4, with 13 bases in between. CDR3 bases: TGTGCCTGGAGTGGGTGGGATCAAGCCACTGAAGCTTTCTTT. Amino acid sequence: CAWSGWDQATEAFF.

This clone was seen a handful of times. The chain is built from TRBV5-1 and TRBJ1-1; 9 nucleotides match TRBD1. Unmatched junction bases numbered 4, after V lost 5 bases and J lost 5 bases. There are 13 residues in the CDR3. Per germline, CDR1 SGHRS and CDR2 YFSETQ. This chain's CDR3 is CASSSQGATEAFF. CDR3 DNA sequence: TGCGCCAGCAGTTCACAGGGGGCGACTGAAGCTTTCTTT.

This clone turned up a few times. This chain uses TRBV30 with TRBJ2-1; possibly TRBD2 for D (5 bases). Trimming left V 4 bases short and J 1 base short, with 17 bases between. There are 16 residues in the CDR3. Germline values: CDR1 GTSNPN, CDR2 SVGIG (reference sequence). CDR3 in amino acids: CAWNIRLSGSYNEQFF. Here the CDR3 DNA reads TGTGCCTGGAATATCCGACTTTCGGGGTCCTACAATGAGCAGTTCTTC. The whole variable domain, filled in from reference TRBV30 and TRBJ2-1, reads SQTIHQWPATLVQPVGSPLSLECTVEGTSNPNLYWYRQAAGRGLQLLFYSVGIGQISSEVPQNLSASRPQDRQFILSSKKLLLSDSGFYLCAWNIRLSGSYNEQFFGPGTRLTVL.

The chain joins TRBV19 to TRBJ2-7; TRBD2 matches at 9 bases. The CDR3 extends over 15 amino acids. The germline V gene encodes CDR1 LNHDA and CDR2 SQIVND (reference sequence). V dropped 3 bases and J dropped 3; count of bases not matched to a gene: 6. The CDR3 DNA is TGTGCCAGTAGTATCGCGGGGGGGCGTTTCTACGAGCAGTACTTC. This translates into CASSIAGGRFYEQYF.

In DNA form, the CDR3 reads TGCGCCAGCAGATCAAAAAAGCTACAGGGTCGACGGGGGAATGAGCAGTTCTTC. It encodes CASRSKKLQGRRGNEQFF. The gene calls are TRBV23-1 and TRBJ2-1, with D tentatively TRBD1 or TRBD2 (6 bases each). TRBV23-1 is an open reading frame whose function is uncertain. Trimming shortened V by 6 bases and J by 7 bases, and 28 bases separated the two germline ends. The CDR3 contains 18 residues.

The chain carries TRBV4-3 and TRBJ1-4; 8 bases align to TRBD1. The CDR3 length is 16 residues. In germline, CDR1 is LGHNA, CDR2 YSLEER. V lost 1 base to trimming and J lost 1 base; unmatched junction nucleotides: 2. The CDR3 DNA reads TGCGCCAGCAGCCAAGCAGGGGGCCGAACTAATGAAAAACTGTTTTTT. Its translation: CASSQAGGRTNEKLFF.

The chain uses TRBV30 and TRBJ2-1; D might be TRBD1 or TRBD2, each matching 6 bases. The CDR3 loop spans 12 amino acids. The V gene's germline CDR1 is GTSNPN and CDR2 SVGIG (reference sequence). Trimming left V 2 bases short and J 10 bases short, with 12 bases between. The CDR3 DNA is TGTGCCTGGAGTAGGGGGGAGAGAGAGCAGTTCTTC. It codes for CAWSRGEREQFF.

This clone was detected a few times. This chain joins TRBV23-1 and TRBJ2-7; 8 bases fit TRBD2. TRBV23-1 qualifies as an ORF whose function is uncertain. Trimming cost V 2 bases and J 3 bases; bases outside gene matches: 9. This CDR3 region has 16 residues. CDR3 amino acids: CASSQPRGESYYEQYV. CDR3 DNA sequence: TGCGCCAGCAGTCAACCGCGGGGGGAGAGCTACTACGAGCAGTACGTC.

The V gene is TRBV6-5, the J gene TRBJ2-1, with 7 bases aligning to TRBD1. Germline V gene lookup returns CDR1 MNHEY and CDR2 SVGAGI. The CDR3 spans 14 residues. With V trimmed by 8 bases and J by 4 bases, 8 bases remained unmatched. CDR3 DNA: TGTGCCAGCTGTACGAGACAGGGATACAATGAGCAGTTCTTC. This codes for CASCTRQGYNEQFF.